Only one count was recorded for the clone carrying this TCR beta chain. These data originate in a study of shared clonotypes between healthy human individuals. Assay: immunoSEQ multiplex PCR; the TCRdb copy retains only in-frame clones and omits some. Seen here are some 500,000 clones, roughly 95% observed once, and the top ten hold approximately 0.067%. Germline values: CDR1 WNHNN, CDR2 SYGVQD (reference sequence). Trimming took 5 bases from V and 0 from J, leaving 3 bases between them. The CDR3 loop spans 12 amino acids. Sequencing was done on a sample of naive CD4+ T cells sorted from blood. Subset in this sample: CD45RA+ positively selected. This clonotype was sampled from a woman under 40 in good health. The chain joins TRBV10-1 to TRBJ2-3; D call uncertain. CDR3: CASSFSTDTQYF. As DNA, the CDR3 is TGCGCCAGCAGTTTTAGCACAGATACGCAGTATTTT.